These T cell receptor beta chains were read from a single sample in a study of blood T cell repertoires in COVID-19. Method: immunoSEQ multiplex PCR; TCRdb's copy keeps in-frame clones and lacks some. The sample includes 140,000 or so clones, about 87% of them seen just once. What was sequenced was peripheral blood. All receptors derive from a human donor with COVID-19, enrolled during active disease. The donor label of this sample is uncertain. Both conserved end residues are part of each CDR3. D genes are given only for firm matches. Rows may omit the clone size; those that give it use once, few, many or a size class.

d_call clone_size j_call v_call cdr3_nt cdr3_aa
TRBD1 . TRBJ1-2 TRBV2 TGTGCCAGCAGGACAGGGCCTTGGGGCTACACCTTC CASRTGPWGYTF
. . TRBJ2-7 TRBV6-5 TGTGCCAGCACCCGAACACAGAAATCTAACGAGCAGTACTTC CASTRTQKSNEQYF
. . TRBJ1-5 TRBV3-1/TRBV3-2 TGTGCCAGCAGCCAAAGGGCAGGAGGGAGCAATCAGCCCCAGCATTTT CASSQRAGGSNQPQHF
. . TRBJ2-3 TRBV5-4 TGTGCCAGCAGCTTTGAGGGGGATAGATCAGATACGCAGTATTTT CASSFEGDRSDTQYF
TRBD2 . TRBJ2-3 TRBV19 TGTGCCAGTAGTATACTAGGAGCTGGGCGGGAGGGTGGCACAGATACGCAGTATTTT CASSILGAGREGGTDTQYF
TRBD1 . TRBJ2-2 TRBV11-3 TGTGCCAGCATGATAGGACAGGGGCCACTGAACACCGGGGAGCTGTTTTTT CASMIGQGPLNTGELFF
. few TRBJ1-2 TRBV2 TGTGCCAGCAGAGCTGTTAACTATGGCTACACCTTC CASRAVNYGYTF
. . TRBJ1-2 TRBV10-3 TGTGCCATCACCCAAGGGGGGGTCTATGGCTACACCTTC CAITQGGVYGYTF
. . TRBJ2-1 TRBV4-2 TGTGCCAGCAGCTATAAGAGCGAGAGCTCCTACAATGAGCAGTTCTTC CASSYKSESSYNEQFF
TRBD1 . TRBJ1-5 TRBV6-2/TRBV6-3 TGTGCCAGCAGTTACTGGACAGGGGCCTTCAAGCCCCAGCATTTT CASSYWTGAFKPQHF
TRBD1 . TRBJ1-3 TRBV7-9 TGTGCCAGCAGCTTAGCCCCTCCCTTCGACAGGGCTGGAAACACCATATATTTT CASSLAPPFDRAGNTIYF
TRBD1 . TRBJ1-4 TRBV18 TGTGCCAGCTCGCTTTACGACAGGGGCGCAACTAATGAAAAACTGTTTTTT CASSLYDRGATNEKLFF
. once TRBJ2-2 TRBV9 TGTGCCAGCAGCGTCCCAACGAACACCGGGGAGCTGTTTTTT CASSVPTNTGELFF
. . TRBJ1-2 TRBV6-5 TGTGCCAGCGAGGGGGGGGCCTTTGGCTACACCTTC CASEGGAFGYTF
. . TRBJ2-7 TRBV27 TGTGCCAGGGGCAGGGGGGCCTACGAGCAGTACTTC CARGRGAYEQYF
. . TRBJ2-7 TRBV15 TGTGCCACCAGCAGTGATGACACTGCATCCTACGAGCAGTACTTC CATSSDDTASYEQYF
TRBD2 . TRBJ2-3 TRBV3-1/TRBV3-2 TGTGCCAGCAGCCCAACGGGACTAGTAACAGATACGCAGTATTTT CASSPTGLVTDTQYF
TRBD1 . TRBJ2-1 TRBV2 TGTGCCAGCAGGGCAGGGACAGGCAATGAGCAGTTCTTC CASRAGTGNEQFF
. . TRBJ1-5 TRBV6-6 TGTGCCAGCAGTCCCCGGGCCATGGGGAGAGTGTATTATCAGCCCCAGCATTTT CASSPRAMGRVYYQPQHF
. . TRBJ2-7 TRBV12-3/TRBV12-4 TGTGCCAGCAGTCCCGGGAACGAGCAGTACTTC CASSPGNEQYF
. . TRBJ2-7 TRBV19 TGTGCCAGTAGTATAGATTCCGGGACTTCTCTGGGCGAGCAGTACTTC CASSIDSGTSLGEQYF
TRBD2 . TRBJ2-5 TRBV6-4 TGTGCCAGCAGTGCCGTAGCGGGGGTGGCAGAGACCCAGTACTTC CASSAVAGVAETQYF
. . TRBJ1-4 TRBV5-1 TGCGCCAGCAGCTTGGCCACAGGGAAGGAAAAACTGTTTTTT CASSLATGKEKLFF
. . TRBJ2-5 TRBV5-1 TGCGCCAGCAGCTTGGGGCAGGGAGGAGAGACCCAGTACTTC CASSLGQGGETQYF
. . TRBJ1-1 TRBV11-2 TGTGCCAGCAGCAAACTGGGCAGTGAAGCTTTCTTT CASSKLGSEAFF
TRBD1 once TRBJ1-1 TRBV5-6 TGTGCCAGCAGCTTGTACAGGGGCACTGAAGCTTTCTTT CASSLYRGTEAFF
. . TRBJ1-6 TRBV30 TGTGCCTGGAAGAGCTCCTATAATTCACCCCTCCACTTT CAWKSSYNSPLHF
TRBD2 . TRBJ2-7 TRBV7-6 TGTGCCAGCAGCCGCCACGGGGGGGAGGCTGGAGAGCAGTACTTC CASSRHGGEAGEQYF
. few TRBJ2-1 TRBV7-2 TGTGCCAGCAGCTCAGCTAGTGCAGGCCTTAATGAGCAGTTCTTC CASSSASAGLNEQFF
TRBD1 . TRBJ2-7 TRBV5-1 TGCGCCAGCAGCTCGGACAGGGGAGGAGACGAGCAGTACTTC CASSSDRGGDEQYF
. . TRBJ2-1 TRBV29-1 TGCAGCGTTGAAGACCCACCAAGACCTAGTGAGCAGTTCTTC CSVEDPPRPSEQFF
. . TRBJ2-5 TRBV3-1/TRBV3-2 TGTGCCAGCAGCCAAGGTCTTTACAGCCAAGAGACCCAGTACTTC CASSQGLYSQETQYF
TRBD1 . TRBJ1-2 TRBV12-3/TRBV12-4 TGTGCCAGCAGGCGGACAGGGGTTGGAGGCTACACCTTC CASRRTGVGGYTF
. . TRBJ1-5 TRBV4-1 TGCGCCAGCAGCCAAGAGGACAGACGCAATCAGCCCCAGCATTTT CASSQEDRRNQPQHF
. . TRBJ2-1 TRBV27 TGTGCCAGCAGACTAACAGGGCGGAATGAGCAGTTCTTC CASRLTGRNEQFF
. . TRBJ1-5 TRBV5-1 TGCGCCAGCAGCCGTGAGGGGGGGGACCAGCCCCAGCATTTT CASSREGGDQPQHF
TRBD1 once TRBJ2-1 TRBV27 TGTGCCAGCAGTTTATGGGGGACAGGGTCCTACAATGAGCAGTTCTTC CASSLWGTGSYNEQFF
TRBD1 . TRBJ1-5 TRBV5-6 TGTGCCAGCACCCTTGGGACAGGTGAGCAGCCCCAGCATTTT CASTLGTGEQPQHF
. . TRBJ2-1 TRBV2 TGTGCCAGCAGACCTAGCTCCTACAATGAGCAGTTCTTC CASRPSSYNEQFF
. . TRBJ1-1 TRBV5-4 TGTGCCTCCCAGCGCGGGACCGAGAGCCTCACTGAAGCTTTCTTT CASQRGTESLTEAFF
. . TRBJ1-6 TRBV10-2 TGCGCGAGCAGGGCACCCAATTCACCCCTCCACTTT CASRAPNSPLHF
. . TRBJ1-4 TRBV27 TGTGCCAGCAGTTTTAGGGGCCGAGGAAATGAAAAACTGTTTTTT CASSFRGRGNEKLFF
TRBD1 . TRBJ2-5 TRBV4-2 TGTGCCAGCAGCCAAGATGGGACAGTGATGGAGACCCAGTACTTC CASSQDGTVMETQYF
TRBD1 . TRBJ2-5 TRBV7-7 TGTGCTAGCAGCTTGACGACAGGGGCGGGACGGGAGACCCAGTACTTC CASSLTTGAGRETQYF
TRBD2 . TRBJ2-7 TRBV5-1 TGCGCCAGCAGCGCCGGGACTAGCGGGAGGGCGAGCTCCTACGAGCAGTACTTC CASSAGTSGRASSYEQYF
. . TRBJ2-7 TRBV6-6 TGTGCCAGCAGTGGCCGCTCCTACGAGCAGTACTTC CASSGRSYEQYF
TRBD1 . TRBJ2-5 TRBV15 TGTGCCACCAGCACACAGGGGGCGCGGGAGACCCAGTACTTC CATSTQGARETQYF
. . TRBJ2-7 TRBV7-9 TGTGCCACCGAATCGCGGGAGCAGTACTTC CATESREQYF
TRBD1 . TRBJ1-5 TRBV4-1 TGCGCCAGCAGCCAGGCCCCGGGACAGGGGAGTCAGCCCCAGCATTTT CASSQAPGQGSQPQHF
TRBD1 . TRBJ1-4 TRBV5-1 TGCGCCAGCAGCCCCCAGCCCGGGACAGGGGCCTCTGAAAAACTGTTTTTT CASSPQPGTGASEKLFF
. . TRBJ1-2 TRBV3-1/TRBV3-2 TGTGCCAGCAGCCTCAAAGAGCGGAATGGCTACACCTTC CASSLKERNGYTF
. . TRBJ2-1 TRBV28 TGTGCCAGCAGTAAGGGGCCGGTAAGCTCCTACAATGAGCAGTTCTTC CASSKGPVSSYNEQFF